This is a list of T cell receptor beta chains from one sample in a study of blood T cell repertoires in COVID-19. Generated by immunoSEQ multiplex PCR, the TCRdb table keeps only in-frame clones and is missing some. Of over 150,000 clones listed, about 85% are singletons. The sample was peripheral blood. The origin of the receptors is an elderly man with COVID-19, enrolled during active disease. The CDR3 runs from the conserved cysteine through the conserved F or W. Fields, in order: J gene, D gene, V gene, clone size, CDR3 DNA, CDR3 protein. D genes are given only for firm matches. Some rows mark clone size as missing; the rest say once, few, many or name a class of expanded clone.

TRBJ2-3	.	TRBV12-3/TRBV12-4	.	TGTGCCAGCAGTCTACTCGGGGAAGATACGCAGTATTTT	CASSLLGEDTQYF
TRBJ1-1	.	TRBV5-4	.	TGTGCCAGCAGCCTGTCCGTCCGGACAGCGAACACTGAAGCTTTCTTT	CASSLSVRTANTEAFF
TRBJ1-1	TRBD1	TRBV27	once	TGTGCCAGCAGTCCGGGACAGCAGTACACTGAAGCTTTCTTT	CASSPGQQYTEAFF
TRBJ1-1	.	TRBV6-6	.	TGTGCCAACAGCTCCGGCAGGGGAAACACTGAAGCTTTCTTT	CANSSGRGNTEAFF
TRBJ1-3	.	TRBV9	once	TGTGCCAGCAGCGTGACTCAGGGGTCGTCCTCTGGAAACACCATATATTTT	CASSVTQGSSSGNTIYF
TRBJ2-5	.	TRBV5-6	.	TGTGCCAGCAGTCACGACGCGGGCCTGGGAGAGACCCAGTACTTC	CASSHDAGLGETQYF
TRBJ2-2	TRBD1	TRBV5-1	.	TGCGCCAGCAGCTTCTCCGGGACAGGGAACACCGGGGAGCTGTTTTTT	CASSFSGTGNTGELFF
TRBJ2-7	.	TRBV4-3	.	TGCGCCAGCAGCCAAGATATAGGAGGGAGCTCCTACGAGCAGTACTTC	CASSQDIGGSSYEQYF
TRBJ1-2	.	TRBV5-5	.	TGTGCCAGCAGATACCAGGTACTGACAGAGTATGGCTACACCTTC	CASRYQVLTEYGYTF
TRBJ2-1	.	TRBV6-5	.	TGTGCCAGCAGTTACTCGAGCGGCGACAATGAGCAGTTCTTC	CASSYSSGDNEQFF
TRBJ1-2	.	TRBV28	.	TGTGCCAGCAGCTTCTCTAATGTTCCGCCTAACTATGGCTACACCTTC	CASSFSNVPPNYGYTF
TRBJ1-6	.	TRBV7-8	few	TGTGCCAGCAGCTCAGGGGCGTGGGATTCACCCCTCCACTTT	CASSSGAWDSPLHF
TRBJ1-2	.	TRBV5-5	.	TGTGCCAGCAGCTTGGCCGGGTTGGTTATAGGTGGCTACACCTTC	CASSLAGLVIGGYTF
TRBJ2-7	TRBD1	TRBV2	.	TGTGCCATCGACCGCGGGACAGGGGGCCACGAGCAGTACTTC	CAIDRGTGGHEQYF
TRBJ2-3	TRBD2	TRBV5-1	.	TGCGCCAGCAGCTTCGGACGGGGGGGCCTCACAGATACGCAGTATTTT	CASSFGRGGLTDTQYF
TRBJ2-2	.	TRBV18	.	TGTGCCAGCTCACCACGGGTTGTAACAGGGACGAACCCCGGGGAGCTGTTTTTT	CASSPRVVTGTNPGELFF
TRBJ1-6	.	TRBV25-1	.	TGTGCCAGCAGTGAAGGGGTGGGGGCCAATTCACCCCTCCACTTT	CASSEGVGANSPLHF
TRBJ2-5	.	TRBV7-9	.	TGTGCCAGCAGCTTTGGACAGCAAGAGACCCAGTACTTC	CASSFGQQETQYF
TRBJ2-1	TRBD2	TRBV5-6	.	TGTGCCAGCATGCCTGGACTAGCGGGCTTCAATGAGCAGTTCTTC	CASMPGLAGFNEQFF
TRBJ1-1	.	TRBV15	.	TGTGCCACCAGCACCTTCGGGGGTAACACTGAAGCTTTCTTT	CATSTFGGNTEAFF
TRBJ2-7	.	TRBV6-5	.	TGTGCCAGCAGGGTTACAGGGCCCTCCTACGAGCAGTACTTC	CASRVTGPSYEQYF
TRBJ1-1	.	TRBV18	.	TGTGCCAGCTCACGGAGGACGGAGGGGACTGAAGCTTTCTTT	CASSRRTEGTEAFF
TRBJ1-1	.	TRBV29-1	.	TGCAGCGTTGGGGGGGGCACTGAAGCTTTCTTT	CSVGGGTEAFF
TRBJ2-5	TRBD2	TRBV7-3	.	TGTGCCAGCAGCTTAACGGCTAGCGGGCGTCAAGAGACCCAGTACTTC	CASSLTASGRQETQYF
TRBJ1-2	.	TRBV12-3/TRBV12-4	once	TGTGCCAGCAGTTTAGCCACGGTTGATGGCTACACCTTC	CASSLATVDGYTF
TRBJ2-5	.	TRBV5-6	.	TGTGCCAGCAGCTTCCCTTTGACCCAGTACTTC	CASSFPLTQYF
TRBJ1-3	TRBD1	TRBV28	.	TGTGCCAGCAGTTTACAGGGGGCCCTTGGAAACACCATATATTTT	CASSLQGALGNTIYF
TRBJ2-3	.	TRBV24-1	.	TGTGCCACCAGTGATTTCCTAGATACGCAGTATTTT	CATSDFLDTQYF
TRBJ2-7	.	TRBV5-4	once	TGTGCCAGCAGTTTCAGAGACAGTCCCTACGAGCAGTACTTC	CASSFRDSPYEQYF
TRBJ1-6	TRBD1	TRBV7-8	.	TGTGCCAGCTCCGCCCGGGACAGGGAATATAATTCACCCCTCCACTTT	CASSARDREYNSPLHF
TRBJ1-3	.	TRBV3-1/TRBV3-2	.	TGTGCCAGCAGCCAAGTCAGGGGAGCTCCGACCATATATTTT	CASSQVRGAPTIYF
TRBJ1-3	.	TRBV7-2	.	TGTGCCAGCAGCCCTCGAGGGGAGGGGACCTCCTCTGGAAACACCATATATTTT	CASSPRGEGTSSGNTIYF
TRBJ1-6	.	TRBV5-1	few	TGCGCCAGCAGCTTGGGACCGGCAGGCGATTCACCCCTCCACTTT	CASSLGPAGDSPLHF
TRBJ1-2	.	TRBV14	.	TGTGCCAGCAGCCAACAAGGGGGAGCCGGCTACACCTTC	CASSQQGGAGYTF
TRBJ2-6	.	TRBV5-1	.	TGCGCCAGCAGCCTGGGACGGAGAGGCTCTGGGGCCAACGTCCTGACTTTC	CASSLGRRGSGANVLTF
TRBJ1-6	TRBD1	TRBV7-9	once	TGTGCCAGCAGCCGGGGGACAGGGGGCGCTGGGAATAATTCACCCCTCCACTTT	CASSRGTGGAGNNSPLHF
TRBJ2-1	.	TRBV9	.	TGTGCCAGCAGCGTAGACGGGTGGGAGCAGTTCTTC	CASSVDGWEQFF
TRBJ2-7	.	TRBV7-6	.	TGTGCCAGCAGCTTCCGACAGAACTTCTACGAGCAGTACTTC	CASSFRQNFYEQYF
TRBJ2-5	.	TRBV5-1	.	TGCGCCAGCAGCTCCCAGGGGACCCAAGAGACCCAGTACTTC	CASSSQGTQETQYF
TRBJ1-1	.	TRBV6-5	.	TGTGCCAGCAGCTATGTTCGGGGGGGTGCTGAAGCTTTCTTT	CASSYVRGGAEAFF
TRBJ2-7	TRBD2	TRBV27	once	TGTGCCAGCAGGCTTAGCGGGGGAAGGACCTACGAGCAGTACTTC	CASRLSGGRTYEQYF
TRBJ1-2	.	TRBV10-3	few	TGTGCCATCAATCCAGGTTCTAACTATGGCTACACCTTC	CAINPGSNYGYTF
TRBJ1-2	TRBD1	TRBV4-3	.	TGCGCCAGCAGCCAACAGCAGGGGGTTAGTGGCTACACCTTC	CASSQQQGVSGYTF
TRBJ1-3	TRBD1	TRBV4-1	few	TGCGCCAGCAGCCAAGATCGGCCCGGGACAGATGGAAACACCATATATTTT	CASSQDRPGTDGNTIYF
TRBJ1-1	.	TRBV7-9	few	TGTGCCAGCAGCTTCGACAGAAATAAAGCTTTCTTT	CASSFDRNKAFF
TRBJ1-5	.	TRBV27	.	TGTGCCAGCAGTTTATACGGGGTGGTCAATCAGCCCCAGCATTTT	CASSLYGVVNQPQHF
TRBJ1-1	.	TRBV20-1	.	TGCAGTCCACACAGCCAACTTGAAGCTTTCTTT	CSPHSQLEAFF
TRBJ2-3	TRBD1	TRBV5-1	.	TGCGCCAGCAGCTTGAGCAGGGGGCGTACAGATACGCAGTATTTT	CASSLSRGRTDTQYF
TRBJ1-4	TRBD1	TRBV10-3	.	TGTGCCATCAGTGAGGAGGGGACAGCAAAGAATGAAAAACTGTTTTTT	CAISEEGTAKNEKLFF
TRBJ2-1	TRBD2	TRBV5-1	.	TGCGCCAGCACCGAAGGAGCGAGCGGGGGTACTTACAATGAGCAGTTCTTC	CASTEGASGGTYNEQFF
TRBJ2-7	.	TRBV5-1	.	TGCGCCAGCAGCTCCGACGGAAACTACTACGAGCAGTACTTC	CASSSDGNYYEQYF
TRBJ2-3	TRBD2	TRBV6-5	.	TGTGCCAGCAGTTACAAGGCGGGGGGCCACACAGATACGCAGTATTTT	CASSYKAGGHTDTQYF
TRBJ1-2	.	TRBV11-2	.	TGTGCCAGCAGCTTAGATGAGCTCTATGGCTACACCTTC	CASSLDELYGYTF
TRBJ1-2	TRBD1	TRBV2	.	TGTGCCAGCCGACAGGGTTCTGACTATGGCTACACCTTC	CASRQGSDYGYTF
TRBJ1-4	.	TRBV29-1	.	TGCAGCGTTGCTCGGGAGGGGATGGATGAAAAACTGTTTTTT	CSVAREGMDEKLFF
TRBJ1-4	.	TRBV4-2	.	TGTGCCAGCAGCCCGGGGGGACCAGGAACTAATGAAAAACTGTTTTTT	CASSPGGPGTNEKLFF
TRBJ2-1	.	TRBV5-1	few	TGCGCCAGCAGCTTCGGACCCGGGGGCTACAATGAGCAGTTCTTC	CASSFGPGGYNEQFF
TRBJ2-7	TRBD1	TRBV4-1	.	TGCGCCAGCAGCCAAGATCTGGGACAGGGCTACGAGCAGTACTTC	CASSQDLGQGYEQYF
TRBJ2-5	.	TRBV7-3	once	TGTGCCAGCAGCTCCACTACTGAAGAGACCCAGTACTTC	CASSSTTEETQYF
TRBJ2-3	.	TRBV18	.	TGTGCCAGCTCACCAGGAGGTGCAGATACGCAGTATTTT	CASSPGGADTQYF